Described below is a single TCR beta chain sequence and its context. Its target is not known. Trimming took 0 bases from V and 1 from J, leaving 16 bases between them. Looked up from germline, CDR1 is MNHNY and CDR2 is SVGAGI (reference sequence). The CDR3 runs to 18 residues. MiXCR, run by TCRdb on the reads, gives a single entry per CDR3 protein. This table has 150,000 or so distinct CDR3 sequences, about 20% appearing once. This sample is drawn from a study of T cell repertoires in cytomegalovirus infection. The material was CD8+ T cells from cultured PBMCs, obtained from culture after CMV antigen stimulation. The V call is TRBV6-6, the J call TRBJ2-1; perhaps TRBD1 as D (6 bases). The origin of this receptor is a human donor in good health (CMV status not recorded). Some clones in this sample may be carry-over from other donors' samples. Here the CDR3 DNA reads TGTGCCAGCAGTTACTCCGCCCCGCGACAGGAATCCTACAATGAGCAGTTCTTC. Encoded protein: CASSYSAPRQESYNEQFF.